What follows is one T cell receptor (beta chain) and its context. The source of the sample is a study of blood T cell repertoires in COVID-19. Trimming took 4 bases from V and 3 from J, leaving 11 bases between them. From germline, CDR1 is SGHTA and CDR2 FQGNSA. This CDR3 contains 14 residues. Profiled with immunoSEQ multiplex PCR; TCRdb holds only in-frame clones, not every one. The sample carries 200,000 to 300,000 clones, around 90% recorded once. The sequence was collected from a human donor in a cohort sampled during active COVID-19. The rearrangement uses TRBV7-2 and TRBJ2-3; weak D call: TRBD2 (6 bases). Material: peripheral blood. The CDR3 bases are TGTGCCAGCAGCTCCGGACTAACGACAGATACGCAGTATTTT. Translation gives CASSSGLTTDTQYF.